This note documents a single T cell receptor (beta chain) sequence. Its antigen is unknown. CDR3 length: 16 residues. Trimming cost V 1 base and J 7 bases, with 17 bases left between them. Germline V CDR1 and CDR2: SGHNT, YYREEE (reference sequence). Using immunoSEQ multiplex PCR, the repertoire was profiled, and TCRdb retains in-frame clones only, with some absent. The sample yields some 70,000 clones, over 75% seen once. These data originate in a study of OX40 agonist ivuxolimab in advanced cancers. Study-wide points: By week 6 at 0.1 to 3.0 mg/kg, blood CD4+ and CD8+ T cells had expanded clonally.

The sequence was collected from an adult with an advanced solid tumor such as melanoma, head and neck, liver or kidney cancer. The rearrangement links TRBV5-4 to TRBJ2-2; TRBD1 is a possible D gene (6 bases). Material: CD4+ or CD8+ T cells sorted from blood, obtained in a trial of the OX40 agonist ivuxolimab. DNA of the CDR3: TGTGCCAGCAGCTTGTATTCTGGGGGCGGTAACGGGGAGCTGTTTTTT. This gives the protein CASSLYSGGGNGELFF.